Listed below are T cell receptor beta chains from one sample, sequenced in a study of vaccination effects on CD4 cells after COVID-19. Only in-frame clones appear in the TCRdb table, and some are missing; sequencing was by immunoSEQ multiplex PCR. The sample records almost 70,000 clones, 70% to 85% being singletons. These receptors' antigens are unknown. Specimen: CD4+ T cells from PBMCs cultured with HCoV-229E spike peptides, collected after COVID-19 vaccination. The receptors stem from a human donor who received a COVID-19 vaccine. Each CDR3 is given with its conserved first and last residue. The order of the fields is D gene, clone size, V gene, J gene, CDR3 protein, CDR3 DNA. The D gene is left open where the match is weak. Only some rows state a clone size, as once, few, many or a class for expanded clones.

D gene: -
clone size: -
V gene: TRBV7-8
J gene: TRBJ2-4
CDR3 protein: CASSLAGSDHGGLDIQYF
CDR3 DNA: TGTGCCAGCAGCTTAGCCGGAAGTGATCACGGGGGGCTAGACATTCAGTACTTC

D gene: -
clone size: few
V gene: TRBV7-8
J gene: TRBJ2-5
CDR3 protein: CASSLGRNQETQYF
CDR3 DNA: TGTGCCAGCAGCTTAGGTCGGAATCAAGAGACCCAGTACTTC

D gene: -
clone size: few
V gene: TRBV5-8
J gene: TRBJ1-2
CDR3 protein: CASSPTMDGYGYTF
CDR3 DNA: TGTGCCAGCTCGCCGACCATGGACGGCTATGGCTACACCTTC

D gene: -
clone size: -
V gene: TRBV10-3
J gene: TRBJ1-1
CDR3 protein: CAISEKPREAEAFF
CDR3 DNA: TGTGCCATCAGTGAAAAGCCCCGCGAAGCTGAAGCTTTCTTT

D gene: -
clone size: -
V gene: TRBV7-2
J gene: TRBJ1-4
CDR3 protein: CASSFPLGGGNEKLFF
CDR3 DNA: TGTGCCAGCAGCTTCCCCTTAGGGGGGGGTAATGAAAAACTGTTTTTT

D gene: -
clone size: -
V gene: TRBV7-3
J gene: TRBJ2-3
CDR3 protein: CASSQNGPGTQYF
CDR3 DNA: TGTGCCAGCAGCCAAAACGGGCCCGGTACGCAGTATTTT

D gene: -
clone size: -
V gene: TRBV4-1
J gene: TRBJ2-2
CDR3 protein: CASSQDKSQGYTGELFF
CDR3 DNA: TGCGCCAGCAGCCAAGATAAAAGCCAGGGGTACACCGGGGAGCTGTTTTTT

D gene: TRBD2
clone size: -
V gene: TRBV9
J gene: TRBJ2-1
CDR3 protein: CASSPGLADYNEQFF
CDR3 DNA: TGTGCCAGCAGCCCTGGACTAGCGGACTACAATGAGCAGTTCTTC

D gene: TRBD1
clone size: once
V gene: TRBV6-5
J gene: TRBJ2-3
CDR3 protein: CVTGGADTQYF
CDR3 DNA: TGTGTAACAGGGGGCGCAGATACGCAGTATTTT

D gene: -
clone size: -
V gene: TRBV7-9
J gene: TRBJ2-1
CDR3 protein: CASSLGQGFVEQFF
CDR3 DNA: TGTGCCAGCAGCTTAGGCCAGGGGTTTGTTGAGCAGTTCTTC

D gene: -
clone size: -
V gene: TRBV19
J gene: TRBJ1-1
CDR3 protein: CASVLNTEAFF
CDR3 DNA: TGTGCCAGCGTTCTGAACACTGAAGCTTTCTTT

D gene: TRBD1
clone size: -
V gene: TRBV11-2
J gene: TRBJ2-1
CDR3 protein: CASSLDRDRGDNEQFF
CDR3 DNA: TGTGCCAGCAGCTTAGACCGGGACAGGGGAGACAATGAGCAGTTCTTC

D gene: -
clone size: -
V gene: TRBV18
J gene: TRBJ2-5
CDR3 protein: CASSPGWGRETQYF
CDR3 DNA: TGTGCCAGCTCACCTGGATGGGGCCGGGAGACCCAGTACTTC

D gene: TRBD1
clone size: -
V gene: TRBV2
J gene: TRBJ2-1
CDR3 protein: CASSTDRGLYNEQFF
CDR3 DNA: TGTGCCAGCAGTACCGACAGGGGGTTATACAATGAGCAGTTCTTC

D gene: -
clone size: -
V gene: TRBV2
J gene: TRBJ2-2
CDR3 protein: CASRGLQGGGELFF
CDR3 DNA: TGTGCCAGCAGGGGACTTCAGGGGGGCGGGGAGCTGTTTTTT

D gene: TRBD1
clone size: -
V gene: TRBV11-2
J gene: TRBJ2-1
CDR3 protein: CATQQQTGPYNEQFF
CDR3 DNA: TGTGCCACCCAGCAACAGACAGGGCCCTACAATGAGCAGTTCTTC

D gene: TRBD1
clone size: -
V gene: TRBV5-5
J gene: TRBJ1-3
CDR3 protein: CASSMTGFTDTIYF
CDR3 DNA: TGTGCCAGCAGCATGACAGGGTTCACGGACACCATATATTTT

D gene: -
clone size: few
V gene: TRBV19
J gene: TRBJ1-2
CDR3 protein: CASRTDNYGYTF
CDR3 DNA: TGTGCCAGCCGGACAGATAACTATGGCTACACCTTC

D gene: -
clone size: -
V gene: TRBV2
J gene: TRBJ2-1
CDR3 protein: CASSVLRGSVF
CDR3 DNA: TGTGCCAGCAGTGTACTGCGTGGATCGGTCTTC

D gene: TRBD2
clone size: -
V gene: TRBV7-2
J gene: TRBJ2-5
CDR3 protein: CASSYTSVVETQYF
CDR3 DNA: TGTGCCAGCAGCTACACTAGCGTGGTGGAGACCCAGTACTTC

D gene: -
clone size: -
V gene: TRBV5-1
J gene: TRBJ1-5
CDR3 protein: CASSRDPGGDQPQHF
CDR3 DNA: TGCGCCAGCAGCCGAGACCCGGGAGGGGATCAGCCCCAGCATTTT

D gene: -
clone size: -
V gene: TRBV6-5
J gene: TRBJ2-2
CDR3 protein: CASRRDRGNTGELFF
CDR3 DNA: TGTGCCAGCAGAAGGGACCGTGGGAACACCGGGGAGCTGTTTTTT

D gene: -
clone size: -
V gene: TRBV30
J gene: TRBJ1-2
CDR3 protein: CAWSRLAWDKQRGYTF
CDR3 DNA: TGTGCCTGGAGTCGGCTCGCTTGGGACAAACAGAGAGGCTACACCTTC

D gene: -
clone size: -
V gene: TRBV21-1
J gene: TRBJ1-2
CDR3 protein: CASSKATGYNYGYTF
CDR3 DNA: TGTGCCAGCAGCAAAGCAACGGGATACAACTATGGCTACACCTTC

D gene: TRBD1
clone size: once
V gene: TRBV5-1
J gene: TRBJ2-6
CDR3 protein: CASSLWTGSSGANVLTF
CDR3 DNA: TGCGCCAGCAGCTTGTGGACAGGGAGCTCTGGGGCCAACGTCCTGACTTTC

D gene: TRBD2
clone size: -
V gene: TRBV4-1
J gene: TRBJ2-2
CDR3 protein: CASSQGLAGGPFTGELFF
CDR3 DNA: TGCGCCAGCAGCCAAGGCTTAGCGGGGGGGCCATTCACCGGGGAGCTGTTTTTT

D gene: TRBD2
clone size: -
V gene: TRBV4-2
J gene: TRBJ2-3
CDR3 protein: CASSPHVAGSSTDTQYF
CDR3 DNA: TGTGCCAGCAGCCCCCATGTAGCGGGCTCTAGCACAGATACGCAGTATTTT

D gene: TRBD2
clone size: -
V gene: TRBV7-2
J gene: TRBJ2-5
CDR3 protein: CASSWTSGGIETQYF
CDR3 DNA: TGTGCCAGCAGCTGGACTAGCGGGGGGATAGAGACCCAGTACTTC

D gene: TRBD1
clone size: -
V gene: TRBV5-6
J gene: TRBJ1-3
CDR3 protein: CASSSQGAGGNTIYF
CDR3 DNA: TGTGCCAGCAGCTCCCAGGGGGCGGGAGGAAACACCATATATTTT

D gene: -
clone size: -
V gene: TRBV7-9
J gene: TRBJ2-2
CDR3 protein: CASSFYTGELFF
CDR3 DNA: TGTGCCAGCAGCTTTTACACCGGGGAGCTGTTTTTT

D gene: TRBD1
clone size: few
V gene: TRBV2
J gene: TRBJ1-5
CDR3 protein: CASRRGPGEGNQPQHF
CDR3 DNA: TGTGCCAGCAGGAGGGGGCCGGGGGAGGGGAATCAGCCCCAGCATTTT

D gene: -
clone size: few
V gene: TRBV5-4
J gene: TRBJ1-2
CDR3 protein: CASSSRMGGYGYTF
CDR3 DNA: TGTGCCAGCAGCTCCAGGATGGGGGGCTATGGCTACACCTTC

D gene: -
clone size: -
V gene: TRBV25-1
J gene: TRBJ1-2
CDR3 protein: CASLPGQGSNYGYTF
CDR3 DNA: TGTGCCAGCTTGCCCGGGCAGGGATCTAACTATGGCTACACCTTC

D gene: -
clone size: -
V gene: TRBV5-1
J gene: TRBJ2-3
CDR3 protein: CASSPGTAFHAQYF
CDR3 DNA: TGCGCCAGCAGCCCCGGGACGGCATTCCATGCGCAGTATTTT

D gene: -
clone size: -
V gene: TRBV28
J gene: TRBJ1-2
CDR3 protein: CASSPSYGYTF
CDR3 DNA: TGTGCCAGCAGTCCCTCCTATGGCTACACCTTC

D gene: -
clone size: -
V gene: TRBV7-3
J gene: TRBJ2-1
CDR3 protein: CASSFSGNEQFF
CDR3 DNA: TGTGCCAGCAGCTTTTCGGGGAATGAGCAGTTCTTC

D gene: TRBD2
clone size: -
V gene: TRBV20-1
J gene: TRBJ2-2
CDR3 protein: CSASPPIGGAGELFF
CDR3 DNA: TGCAGTGCTAGTCCTCCAATCGGGGGGGCCGGGGAGCTGTTTTTT

D gene: -
clone size: -
V gene: TRBV4-1
J gene: TRBJ1-1
CDR3 protein: CASSQDKGQRNTEAFF
CDR3 DNA: TGCGCCAGCAGCCAAGATAAAGGACAAAGGAACACTGAAGCTTTCTTT

D gene: -
clone size: few
V gene: TRBV10-3
J gene: TRBJ1-1
CDR3 protein: CAISEWMEAFF
CDR3 DNA: TGTGCCATCAGTGAGTGGATGGAAGCTTTCTTT

D gene: -
clone size: once
V gene: TRBV28
J gene: TRBJ1-1
CDR3 protein: CASSNTRQGLNTEAFF
CDR3 DNA: TGTGCCAGCAGCAACACTCGTCAGGGGCTGAACACTGAAGCTTTCTTT

D gene: TRBD1
clone size: -
V gene: TRBV7-6
J gene: TRBJ2-4
CDR3 protein: CASSWASRGPIDIQYF
CDR3 DNA: TGTGCCAGCAGCTGGGCTTCCAGGGGGCCCATAGACATTCAGTACTTC

D gene: -
clone size: -
V gene: TRBV30
J gene: TRBJ1-2
CDR3 protein: CAFTPQGSHFGYTF
CDR3 DNA: TGTGCCTTTACTCCGCAGGGGTCTCATTTTGGCTACACCTTC

D gene: -
clone size: -
V gene: TRBV24-1
J gene: TRBJ1-4
CDR3 protein: CATGDSSEKLFF
CDR3 DNA: TGTGCCACCGGAGACAGTTCCGAAAAACTGTTTTTT